The rows below give T cell receptor beta chains drawn from one sample of a study of early T cells in non-severe SARS-CoV-2 infection. One entry per CDR3 protein results from TCRdb running MiXCR on the 5' RACE reads. The profile shows some 67,000 distinct CDR3 sequences, 10% of them singletons. The sample was whole blood, taken at baseline. The receptors come from an adult who was a healthcare worker with PCR-confirmed SARS-CoV-2 infection or an uninfected control (not recorded which). The CDR3 runs from the conserved cysteine through the conserved F or W. A D gene is named only where the DNA matches it firmly. Clone size appears in some rows only: once, few, many, or a class for an expanded clone.

D gene	V gene	J gene	clone size	CDR3 protein	CDR3 DNA
TRBD1	TRBV5-6	TRBJ2-7	few	CASTARGSSYEQYF	TGTGCCAGCACCGCCAGGGGGAGCTCCTACGAGCAGTACTTC
NA	TRBV10-3	TRBJ2-6	NA	CAIKQDYSSGANVLTF	TGTGCCATCAAACAGGATTATAGCTCTGGGGCCAACGTCCTGACTTTC
TRBD2	TRBV7-8	TRBJ2-1	few	CASSLVDWTSGSIEQFF	TGTGCCAGCAGCTTAGTAGACTGGACTAGCGGGAGTATTGAGCAGTTCTTC
NA	TRBV28	TRBJ1-2	few	CASSLIQAVYGYTF	TGTGCCAGCAGTTTAATACAGGCGGTCTATGGCTACACCTTC
TRBD2	TRBV20-1	TRBJ2-3	few	CSARGTSGSQDTQYF	TGCAGTGCTAGAGGGACTAGCGGGAGCCAAGATACGCAGTATTTT
NA	TRBV15	TRBJ2-1	NA	CATRKKQGNEQFF	TGTGCCACCAGAAAGAAACAGGGTAATGAGCAGTTCTTC
NA	TRBV2	TRBJ2-1	NA	CASSGSLYSEQFF	TGTGCCAGCAGTGGTTCGCTGTACAGTGAGCAGTTCTTC
NA	TRBV20-1	TRBJ2-7	many	CSARSFQWGDSYEQYF	TGCAGTGCTCGTTCTTTTCAGTGGGGGGACTCCTACGAGCAGTACTTC
TRBD2	TRBV5-1	TRBJ2-3	NA	CASSVSGRTDTQYF	TGCGCCAGCAGCGTTAGCGGGAGAACAGATACGCAGTATTTT
NA	TRBV6-2/TRBV6-3	TRBJ2-2	many	CASSPPGYPGELFF	TGTGCCAGCAGTCCCCCAGGGTATCCCGGGGAGCTGTTTTTT
TRBD2	TRBV7-2	TRBJ2-2	many	CASTSLAGTGELFF	TGTGCCAGCACTTCACTAGCGGGCACCGGGGAGCTGTTTTTT
NA	TRBV11-2	TRBJ2-7	few	CASSLGPTLYEQYF	TGTGCCAGCAGCTTAGGCCCCACACTTTACGAGCAGTACTTC
NA	TRBV2	TRBJ1-1	many	CASSEAVQAATFF	TGTGCCAGCAGTGAAGCTGTCCAAGCGGCGACTTTCTTT
TRBD2	TRBV10-2	TRBJ2-1	NA	CASTEGLAGGNEQFF	TGCGCCAGCACCGAGGGACTAGCGGGAGGTAACGAGCAGTTCTTC
NA	TRBV12-3/TRBV12-4	TRBJ1-2	many	CASSPTEDYGYTF	TGTGCCAGCAGTCCGACAGAAGACTATGGCTACACCTTC
TRBD2	TRBV18	TRBJ2-5	many	CASSPGTSGPSIQYF	TGTGCCAGCTCACCGGGGACTAGCGGGCCGTCGATTCAGTACTTC
NA	TRBV4-3	TRBJ1-1	NA	CASSQEGGSWMNTEAFF	TGCGCCAGCAGCCAAGAGGGAGGCTCTTGGATGAACACTGAAGCTTTCTTT
NA	TRBV24-1	TRBJ2-3	few	CATSGAADTQYF	TGTGCCACCAGTGGGGCGGCAGATACGCAGTATTTT
TRBD2	TRBV7-2	TRBJ2-2	many	CASSEQREGSTGELFF	TGTGCCAGCAGCGAACAGCGGGAGGGCTCCACCGGGGAGCTGTTTTTT
TRBD2	TRBV28	TRBJ2-7	many	CASSIPVGSGRYEQYF	TGTGCCAGCAGTATCCCTGTGGGTAGCGGGAGGTACGAGCAGTACTTC
TRBD1	TRBV7-2	TRBJ2-3	NA	CASSLIGDRVGDTQYF	TGTGCCAGCAGCCTCATAGGGGACAGGGTTGGAGATACGCAGTATTTT
NA	TRBV18	TRBJ1-1	many	CASSPIQGLDTEAFF	TGTGCCAGCTCACCAATACAGGGATTGGACACTGAAGCTTTCTTT
NA	TRBV7-9	TRBJ2-3	many	CASSRTDEPTSTDTQYF	TGTGCCAGCAGCCGGACAGATGAACCAACTAGCACAGATACGCAGTATTTT